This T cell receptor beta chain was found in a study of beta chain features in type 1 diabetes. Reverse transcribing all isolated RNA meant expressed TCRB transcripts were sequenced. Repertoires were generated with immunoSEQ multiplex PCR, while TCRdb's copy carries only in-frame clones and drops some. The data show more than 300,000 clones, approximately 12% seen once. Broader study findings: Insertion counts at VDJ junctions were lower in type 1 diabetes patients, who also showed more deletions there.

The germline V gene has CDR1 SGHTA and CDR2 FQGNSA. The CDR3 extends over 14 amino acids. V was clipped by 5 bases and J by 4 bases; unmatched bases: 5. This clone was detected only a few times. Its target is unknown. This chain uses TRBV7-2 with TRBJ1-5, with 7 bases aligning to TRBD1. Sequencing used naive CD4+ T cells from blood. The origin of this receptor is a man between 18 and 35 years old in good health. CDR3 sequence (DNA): TGTGCCAGCAGCCCCCGACAGGGTAATCAGCCCCAGCATTTT. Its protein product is CASSPRQGNQPQHF. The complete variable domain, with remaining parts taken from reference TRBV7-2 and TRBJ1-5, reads GAGVSQSPSNKVTEKGKDVELRCDPISGHTALYWYRQSLGQGLEFLIYFQGNSAPDKSGLPSDRFSAERTGGSVSTLTIQRTQQEDSAVYLCASSPRQGNQPQHFGDGTRLSIL.